This T cell receptor beta chain comes out of a study of patients and donors after allogeneic stem cell transplantation (dated by TCRdb to 2019 to 2021). Libraries were built with RT-PCR. These reads were obtained on a NextSeq 550. TCRdb took the public reads, trimmed them with fastp at Q25, ran MiXCR for clone calling and kept in-frame beta chains. Entries that share a CDR3 protein sequence are merged under the most common genes and DNA. In all, the sample holds 2,000 to 3,000 distinct CDR3 sequences, and roughly a sixth of those were seen once. The ten top clones hold 15% to 20% of the sample. The germline V gene yields SGHTA for CDR1 and FQGNSA for CDR2. V is cut back by 5 bases and J by 8 bases, with 8 bases in the junction unmatched. Spanning cysteine to phenylalanine, the CDR3 consists of 13 amino acids. Just CDR3 DNA is preserved here, 39 bases in frame from base 1. As concerns this clonotype: Its target antigen remains unknown. Base quality data are lacking; no much larger clone is found one base away.

Sequenced sample: blood, either unsorted or a sorted T cell fraction (not recorded which). The sequence was collected from a human donor who was either an allogeneic HSCT recipient or a stem cell or donor lymphocyte infusion donor (not recorded which). It is not recorded whose cells these are; they may come from a transplant donor. Recombination linked TRBV7-2 to TRBJ1-1, with 7 bases aligning to TRBD1. CDR3 sequence: CASSPQGGREAFF. The base sequence is TGTGCCAGCAGCCCTCAGGGGGGGCGCGAAGCTTTCTTT. The reference TRBV7-2 and TRBJ1-1 proteins fill in what lies around the CDR3, so the full variable domain reads GAGVSQSPSNKVTEKGKDVELRCDPISGHTALYWYRQSLGQGLEFLIYFQGNSAPDKSGLPSDRFSAERTGGSVSTLTIQRTQQEDSAVYLCASSPQGGREAFFGQGTRLTVV.